A single sample gave rise to the 17 T cell receptor beta chains below, sequenced in a study of blood T cell repertoires in COVID-19 (dated by TCRdb to the early 2020s). The library was obtained by the immunoSEQ multiplex PCR assay. Drawn from immuneACCESS, this table holds only the in-frame rearrangements with V and J called that TCRdb kept. Clones are partly lost; checked studies trace under half to an unresolved V gene and leave the rest unexplained. In this sample the table shows under 450,000 clones, about 91% of which occur a single time. The ten largest clones capture around an eighth of the sample. The source material was peripheral blood. The receptor set was obtained from a woman aged 50 to 60 with COVID-19, enrolled during active disease.

The chain joins TRBV21-1 to TRBJ1-1. TRBV21-1 is a documented pseudogene. This CDR3 region has 14 residues. The CDR3 nucleotides read TGTGCCAGCCAGCAAAGGGGACTGTGTCGGGTGGCTTTCTTT. Encoded protein: CASQQRGLCRVAFF.

This chain uses TRBV9 with TRBJ2-3; D unresolved. Trimming removed 4 bases at V and 6 bases at J, with 12 bases between. Looked up from germline, CDR1 is SGDLS and CDR2 is YYNGEE. This CDR3 is 13 amino acids long. The CDR3 DNA is TGTGCCAGCAGCCTCCTCACCGCGGATACGCAGTATTTT. Amino acids: CASSLLTADTQYF.

V gene TRBV9 combines with J gene TRBJ2-4, with TRBD1 matching over 9 bases. The CDR3 is made up of 17 amino acids. Per germline, CDR1 SGDLS and CDR2 YYNGEE. J was trimmed by 6 bases and V by 2 bases; bases with no gene match: 12. In DNA form, the CDR3 reads TGTGCCAGCAGCGTGGACCCCGGGACAGGGAGGGTAAACATTCAGTACTTC. The encoded protein is CASSVDPGTGRVNIQYF.

The chain has TRBV3-1 (or the pseudogene TRBV3-2) and TRBJ1-1; perhaps TRBD1 as D (6 bases). V dropped 0 bases and J dropped 1 base, with 30 bases sitting between them. Germline CDR1 is LGHDT and CDR2 is YNNKEL (reference sequence). This CDR3 is built from 22 residues. The CDR3 region has the DNA TGTGCCAGCAGCCAAGATTTTTATAGACGTTTCCGGGGGGGCGCCGGGAACACTGAAGCTTTCTTT. Translating it yields CASSQDFYRRFRGGAGNTEAFF.

This chain uses TRBV9 with TRBJ2-7; D possibly corresponds to TRBD1 (6 bases). The germline gives CDR1 SGDLS, CDR2 YYNGEE. Trimming took off 0 bases at V and 3 bases at J, with 10 bases between the two ends. The CDR3 sequence is 14 residues long. DNA for the CDR3: TGTGCCAGCAGCGTAGGTCAGGGGAACTACGAGCAGTACTTC. This sequence encodes CASSVGQGNYEQYF.

This rearrangement joins TRBV7-3 to TRBJ2-1; 8 bases align to TRBD1. CDR3 length: 15 amino acids. With V trimmed by 4 bases and J by 3 bases, 5 bases remained unmatched. From germline, CDR1 is SGHTA and CDR2 FQGTGA. This chain's CDR3 is CASSSDRGDYNEQFF. CDR3 coding DNA: TGTGCCAGCAGCTCTGACAGGGGCGACTACAATGAGCAGTTCTTC.

CDR3 loop: CASSPTSGGASSYEQYF. The CDR3 coding sequence is TGTGCCAGCAGCCCGACTAGCGGGGGCGCTAGCTCCTACGAGCAGTACTTC. This chain links TRBV5-4 with TRBJ2-7; 12 bases agree with TRBD2. CDR1 SGHNT and CDR2 YYREEE come from the germline V gene (reference sequence). CDR3 length: 17 amino acids. V was clipped by 4 bases and J by 0 bases; unmatched bases: 8.

The chain couples TRBV19 to TRBJ1-2, with 7 bases fitting TRBD1. The CDR3 sequence is 12 residues long. CDR1 and CDR2 from the germline V gene are LNHDA and SQIVND (reference sequence). After removal of 5 bases from V and 13 bases from J, the junction contained 10 bases not matched to a gene. In nucleotides, the CDR3 is TGTGCCAGTAGTCTACTAACAGGGGATGCCACCTTC. This gives the protein CASSLLTGDATF.

The chain recombines TRBV7-3 with TRBJ1-1; D is perhaps TRBD1 (6 bases). CDR1 is SGHTA, CDR2 FQGTGA, per germline. CDR3 length: 15 amino acids. V lost 8 bases and J 4 bases, leaving 20 bases between the germline ends. The CDR3 DNA reads TGTGCCAGCCCCCTACTCGGACAGCTACCCACTGAAGCTTTCTTT. Residues: CASPLLGQLPTEAFF.

The rearrangement joins TRBV9 to TRBJ1-2, with 7 bases fitting TRBD1. The J segment lost 4 bases and the V segment lost 0 bases, leaving 3 bases of the junction unmatched. CDR3 length: 14 residues. Germline CDR1 and CDR2: SGDLS and YYNGEE. DNA for the CDR3: TGTGCCAGCAGCGTAGGGACAGGCCCCTATGGCTACACCTTC. The encoded protein is CASSVGTGPYGYTF. Together with reference TRBV9 and TRBJ1-2, the CDR3 gives the full variable domain: DSGVTQTPKHLITATGQRVTLRCSPRSGDLSVYWYQQSLDQGLQFLIQYYNGEERAKGNILERFSAQQFPDLHSELNLSSLELGDSALYFCASSVGTGPYGYTFGSGTRLTVV.

CDR3 nucleotide sequence: TGTGCCATCGGGGGGCGGAACACTGAAGCTTTCTTT. As protein: CAIGGRNTEAFF. The chain recombines TRBV27 with TRBJ1-1, with a weak D call TRBD1 (6 bases). This CDR3 region has 12 residues. Germline V lookup: CDR1 MNHEY, CDR2 SMNVEV (reference sequence). Between the trimmed V and J ends, which lost 10 bases and 1 base, there was a span of 10 bases.

The chain is built from TRBV19 and TRBJ1-1, with D maybe TRBD1 (6 bases). CDR1 and CDR2 from the germline V gene are LNHDA and SQIVND (reference sequence). The CDR3 spans 15 residues. V was clipped by 6 bases and J by 1 base, with 15 bases between them. The CDR3 sequence: CASSLLVGQNTEAFF. DNA for the CDR3: TGTGCCAGTAGCCTCTTAGTGGGACAGAACACTGAAGCTTTCTTT.

This sequence joins TRBV27 and TRBJ1-2; TRBD1 matches at 8 bases. This CDR3 has 15 amino acids. The V and J ends lost 0 bases and 5 bases, in that order; junction bases with no gene match: 5. The germline CDR1 and CDR2 sequences are MNHEY and SMNVEV (reference sequence). The CDR3 loop is CASSLSAGGIYGYTF. In DNA, the CDR3 is TGTGCCAGCAGTTTATCAGCAGGGGGCATATATGGCTACACCTTC.

V and J are TRBV19 and TRBJ2-6; D not resolved. This CDR3 region has 17 residues. Germline V CDR1 and CDR2: LNHDA, SQIVND (reference sequence). V gave up 3 bases and J gave up 0 bases, with 12 bases separating them. DNA for the CDR3: TGTGCCAGTAGTATGGCGGCCCCGTCCTCTGGGGCCAACGTCCTGACTTTC. Its translation is CASSMAAPSSGANVLTF.

The gene calls are TRBV4-1 and TRBJ2-5; 8 bases fit TRBD1. This CDR3 contains 14 residues. Germline CDR1 reads MGHRA; CDR2 reads YSYEKL. With 3 bases clipped from V and 5 bases from J, the junction kept 5 bases outside the gene matches. In DNA, the CDR3 is TGCGCCAGCAGCCAGACGACAGGGGAGGAGACCCAGTACTTC. It specifies CASSQTTGEETQYF.

The rearrangement uses TRBV7-8 and TRBJ1-1; D not certain. This CDR3 comprises 16 residues. Per the germline V gene, CDR1 is SGHVS and CDR2 is FQNEAQ. Trimming left V 1 base short and J 2 bases short, with 14 bases between. Written as DNA, the CDR3 is TGTGCCAGCAGCTTAGTGGAGGGAGCATCAAACACTGAAGCTTTCTTT. Residues: CASSLVEGASNTEAFF.

This clone has just a few counts. The chain employs TRBV4-1 and TRBJ1-3, with D unresolved. The CDR3 contains 15 residues. CDR1 and CDR2 from the germline V gene are MGHRA and YSYEKL. The V end was cut by 1 base, the J end by 1 base, with 8 bases between. CDR3 coding DNA: TGCGCCAGCAGCCAAGTAGTCCGTTCTGGAAACACCATATATTTT. Translated: CASSQVVRSGNTIYF.